The 2 T cell receptor beta chains presented below share a single source sample, sequenced in a study of T cell repertoires in cytomegalovirus infection. No antigen has been identified for these receptors. TCRdb independently ran MiXCR on the reads; one entry per CDR3 protein. Of approximately 990,000 distinct CDR3 sequences detected, approximately 32% appear once; the ten largest clones hold under 15%. The sequencing used cultured CD8+ T cells from PBMCs, collected from culture after CMV antigen stimulation. The source of these receptors is a human donor in good health (CMV status not recorded). Some clones in this sample may be carry-over from other donors' samples.

The genes are TRBV6-1 and TRBJ2-3; D may be TRBD1 or TRBD2 (5 bases each). V gave up 6 bases and J gave up 4 bases, with 11 bases separating them. Germline V gene data show CDR1 as MNHNS and CDR2 as SASEGT. This CDR3 spans 13 amino acids. The CDR3 sequence is CASSPTGPDTQYF. The CDR3 DNA sequence: TGTGCCAGCAGCCCTACGGGGCCAGATACGCAGTATTTT.

This clonotype turned up a few times. The rearrangement joins TRBV27 to TRBJ2-7; TRBD1 matches at 8 bases. The CDR3 totals 16 residues. J was trimmed by 4 bases and V by 4 bases; bases with no gene match: 12. The germline V gene encodes CDR1 MNHEY and CDR2 SMNVEV (reference sequence). CDR3: CASSSTGGRSFYEQYV. CDR3 coding DNA: TGTGCCAGCAGTTCAACAGGGGGGCGATCCTTTTACGAGCAGTACGTC.